This is a list of T cell receptor beta chains from one sample in a study of shared clonotypes between healthy human individuals. The data were produced by immunoSEQ multiplex PCR, yet TCRdb's version contains in-frame clones alone and is incomplete. This table holds roughly 2,500,000 clones, approximately 93% found once. The sequencing sample was made of naive CD4+ T cells from PBMCs. The receptors were gathered from a man younger than 35 in good health. Some clones in this sample may be carry-over from other donors' samples. Both conserved end residues are trimmed from each CDR3.

cdr3_aa	cdr3_length	v_call	j_call
ASSLLGLADRTYEQY	15	TRBV27	TRBJ2-7
ASSGNLQGQPQH	12	TRBV9	TRBJ1-5
ASTTRPGIYEQY	12	TRBV28	TRBJ2-7
ASGRGTALDNEQF	13	TRBV6-1	TRBJ2-1
ASSLRTGSHTDTGELF	16	TRBV11-2	TRBJ2-2
ASSSRGGDYNEQF	13	TRBV21-1	TRBJ2-1
ASSSGTVAGANVLT	14	TRBV28	TRBJ2-6
ASSRSRGGLAGELF	14	TRBV7-3	TRBJ2-2
ASSRDGYNEQF	11	TRBV9	TRBJ2-1
ASTFSGSSYNEQF	13	TRBV28	TRBJ2-1
ASTGVGGVDEAF	12	TRBV28	TRBJ1-1
ASSKGGAQNNEQF	13	TRBV19	TRBJ2-1
ASSLASPSYNEQF	13	TRBV5-1	TRBJ2-1
ASSDGLAGVTQY	12	TRBV2	TRBJ2-5
ASSLRLAVGGGIYNEQF	17	TRBV7-9	TRBJ2-1
ASSPNRETEAF	11	TRBV18	TRBJ1-1
ASSPRLAGDYNEQF	14	TRBV18	TRBJ2-1
ASSLTGGGPSGNIQY	15	TRBV7-3	TRBJ2-4
ASSGQRGSYEQY	12	TRBV10-2	TRBJ2-7
ASSSGGADRDTQY	13	TRBV5-4	TRBJ2-3
ASSVEGLRDEQF	12	TRBV9	TRBJ2-1
ASSLGGGPDTQY	12	TRBV7-2	TRBJ2-3
ASSTRLAGQAGELF	14	TRBV7-7	TRBJ2-2
ASGTTDKYNEQF	12	TRBV5-8	TRBJ2-1
ASSLAVGDTEAF	12	TRBV7-6	TRBJ1-1
ASRRDSSYEQY	11	TRBV6-5	TRBJ2-7
AWSRDPDFQY	10	TRBV30	TRBJ2-4
ASSQVSGRRETQY	13	TRBV14	TRBJ2-5
ASSLGSVSNQPQH	13	TRBV5-1	TRBJ1-5
ASSLAKSGSKQF	12	TRBV5-6	TRBJ2-1
ASSQGPSPYEQY	12	TRBV6-5	TRBJ2-7
ASSSRTGYEQY	11	TRBV6-5	TRBJ2-7
ASSRARDEREKLF	13	TRBV27	TRBJ1-4
SARNAGYMH	9	TRBV20-1	TRBJ1-5
ASSLPDRARETQY	13	TRBV5-1	TRBJ2-5
ASSLSDYLQH	10	TRBV28	TRBJ1-5
ASGISGDTGELF	12	TRBV12-5	TRBJ2-2
AISESGREQPYEQY	14	TRBV10-3	TRBJ2-7
ASSRRGLAAQARLPDTQY	18	TRBV4-1	TRBJ2-3
ASSPSTGLYEQY	12	TRBV27	TRBJ2-7
ASSSDSLYGYT	11	TRBV18	TRBJ1-2
ASSLSRFGETQY	12	TRBV5-1	TRBJ2-5
ASSEKTGFNGNEQF	14	TRBV5-4	TRBJ2-1
ATSTRQGSEAF	11	TRBV15	TRBJ1-1
ASSSGTSGGMYEQY	14	TRBV9	TRBJ2-7
ASSEVEGISTDTQY	14	TRBV6-1	TRBJ2-3
ASSKHGEKLF	10	TRBV7-9	TRBJ1-4
ATTRLAGDTQY	11	TRBV10-3	TRBJ2-3
AISEGPPGGPQH	12	TRBV10-3	TRBJ1-5
ASRSNQPQH	9	TRBV6-1	TRBJ1-5
ASSVTSVRYEQY	12	TRBV5-1	TRBJ2-7
AISETGRNTEAF	12	TRBV10-3	TRBJ1-1
ASSLRVPGEQY	11	TRBV7-9	TRBJ2-7
ASSEYRKETQY	11	TRBV2	TRBJ2-5
ASSHPTGGNQETQY	14	TRBV4-1	TRBJ2-5
ASSYATSGRNNEQF	14	TRBV6-5	TRBJ2-1